What follows are 21 T cell receptor beta chains derived from one specimen sequenced in a study of tumor-infiltrating lymphocytes in oesophageal squamous cell carcinoma. TCRdb used MiXCR to reprocess the PCR reads, holding one entry per CDR3 protein. The sample lists around 13,000 distinct CDR3 sequences; approximately 58% were seen once. Sequencing used esophageal tumor tissue. Every receptor here comes from a male donor with esophageal squamous cell carcinoma.

This clonotype was recorded many times. The chain recombines TRBV7-9 with TRBJ2-1; D possibly uses TRBD1 or TRBD2 (7 bases each). This CDR3 comprises 15 residues. Looked up from germline, CDR1 is SEHNR and CDR2 is FQNEAQ (reference sequence). The V gene lost 2 bases and the J gene lost 4 bases, with 12 bases spanning the gap. The CDR3 sequence is CASSLQGGQYNEQFF. As DNA, the CDR3 is TGTGCCAGCAGCTTACAGGGGGGGCAGTACAATGAGCAGTTCTTC.

The CDR3 DNA sequence: TGTGCCACCAGTGATTTCCGATCTGGGGCCAACGTCCTGACTTTC. Protein sequence: CATSDFRSGANVLTF. This chain uses TRBV24-1 with TRBJ2-6; D gene uncertain. V was shortened by 1 base and J by 1 base, with 4 bases between the two germline ends. Germline loops: CDR1 KGHDR, CDR2 SFDVKD. There are 15 residues in the CDR3.

This clonotype appeared many times. This may arise from a read error, as a much more abundant clone is one base away. This chain links TRBV6-2 or TRBV6-3 with TRBJ2-5; D gene ambiguous. Between the trimmed V and J ends, which lost 0 bases and 11 bases, there was a span of 13 bases. This CDR3 has 13 amino acids. Germline loops: CDR1 MNHEY, CDR2 SVGEGT. The DNA of the CDR3 is TGTGCCAGCAGTTACTCGCCCAATTATGAGCAGTACTTC. The encoded protein is CASSYSPNYEQYF.

The chain is built from TRBV29-1 and TRBJ2-3; 7 bases align to TRBD1. The germline gives CDR1 SQVTM, CDR2 ANQGSEA. This CDR3 region has 13 residues. V was clipped by 3 bases and J by 4 bases; unmatched bases: 4. CDR3 in amino acids: CSVDPQGADTQYF. CDR3 in DNA: TGCAGCGTTGACCCTCAGGGGGCAGATACGCAGTATTTT.

This clonotype was counted between two and nine times. One end of the junction varies from germline; a read error may be responsible. The chain couples TRBV7-7 to TRBJ2-5, with 12 bases identical to TRBD2. Looked up from germline, CDR1 is SSHAT and CDR2 is FNYEAQ (reference sequence). The CDR3 has 18 residues. Here the CDR3 DNA reads TGTGCTAGCAGCTTAGCGGGGCTAGCGGGGGGGCCCAGAGAGACCCAGTACTTC. It codes for CASSLAGLAGGPRETQYF. The full variable domain, its missing parts supplied by reference TRBV7-7 and TRBJ2-5, is GAGVSQSPRYKVTKRGQDVTLRCDPISSHATLYWYQQALGQGPEFLTYFNYEAQPDKSGLPSDRFSAERPEGSISTLTIQRTEQRDSAMYRCASSLAGLAGGPRETQYFGPGTRLLVL.

This chain connects TRBV7-2 to TRBJ2-7; 12 positions agree with TRBD2. The CDR3 has 16 amino acids. Germline CDR1 SGHTA, CDR2 FQGNSA. The junction had 11 bases not matched to a gene; V was cut back by 4 bases and J by 7 bases. In nucleotides, the CDR3 is TGTGCCAGCAGCTCTAGCGGGGGGGCCACCTACAATGAGCAGTACTTC. Protein product: CASSSSGGATYNEQYF.

Notes on this clonotype: As the CDR3 is not closed by the conserved phenylalanine or tryptophan, this likely results from a read error. Because the CDR3's place on the DNA is in doubt, the DNA is left out and the CDR3 is given as listed by TCRdb. The V and J genes are TRBV12-3 or TRBV12-4 and TRBJ2-3; TRBD1 reflects the table's D call only, with no check against the DNA. From its first to its last residue, the CDR3 has 15 amino acids. The CDR3 region is CASSDRETYGYTFGP.

This clonotype was counted between two and nine times. As the CDR3 is not closed by the conserved phenylalanine or tryptophan, this likely results from a read error. It is unclear where the CDR3 begins or ends on the DNA, so no DNA is shown, and the CDR3 is as TCRdb lists it. This rearrangement joins TRBV7-9 to TRBJ2-3; the listed D gene, TRBD1, was not tested against the DNA. Germline V lookup: CDR1 SEHNR, CDR2 FQNEAQ (reference sequence). The CDR3 is 18 amino acids long, termini counted. The CDR3 loop is CASSLIWARDVRPSTSVR.

The rearrangement joins TRBV7-6 to TRBJ1-2, with D maybe TRBD1 (6 bases). V lost 1 base, J lost 8 bases, and 14 bases lay in between. The CDR3 spans 14 residues. Germline CDR1 and CDR2: SGHVS and FNYEAQ. The DNA of the CDR3 is TGTGCCAGCAGCTTAGAGGGGGTGGGGGTCGGCTACACCTTC. This encodes CASSLEGVGVGYTF.

The chain recombines TRBV11-3 with TRBJ2-3, with D perhaps given as TRBD1 or TRBD2 (5 bases each). The J call may be wrong; the DNA end is better matched by TRBJ2-1. CDR3 length: 15 amino acids. Germline CDR1 and CDR2: SGHNT and YENEEA. The CDR3 loop is CASSPRTSGGETQFF. The CDR3 region has the DNA TGTGCCAGCAGCCCACGGACCAGTGGGGGAGAGACCCAGTTCTTC.

This chain joins TRBV5-4 and TRBJ1-3, with 10 bases that match TRBD1. J was trimmed by 6 bases and V by 4 bases; bases with no gene match: 7. Germline values: CDR1 SGHNT, CDR2 YYREEE (reference sequence). The CDR3 is 15 amino acids. The CDR3 protein is CASSVLGQGKNTIYF. The CDR3 DNA reads TGTGCCAGCAGCGTTCTGGGACAGGGGAAAAACACCATATATTTT.

The chain joins TRBV6-1 to TRBJ2-3; 10 bases align to TRBD2. The DNA end is more similar to TRBJ2-1, so the J call may be wrong. The CDR3 runs 18 residues. CDR1 is MNHNS and CDR2 is SASEGT in the germline V gene. CDR3 sequence reads: CASSSVHTSGISYNEQFF. In DNA form, the CDR3 reads TGTGCCAGCAGTTCCGTTCATACTAGCGGGATCTCCTACAATGAGCAGTTCTTC.

This clonotype is medium-sized within its sample. The chain has TRBV7-2 and TRBJ2-2; no clear D. The V end lost 2 bases, the J end lost 5 bases, and 9 bases lay between the germline ends. The germline V gene has CDR1 SGHTA and CDR2 FQGNSA. The CDR3 extends over 14 amino acids. The CDR3: CASSLISATGELFF. The CDR3, as DNA: TGTGCCAGCAGCTTAATAAGCGCTACCGGGGAGCTGTTTTTT.

This chain joins TRBV7-4 and TRBJ2-1; tentatively, D is TRBD2 (6 bases). V was pared by 3 bases and J by 2 bases, with 11 bases between. CDR3 length: 15 amino acids. Germline loops: CDR1 SGHVT, CDR2 SQSDAQ. The DNA of the CDR3 is TGTGCCAGCAGCTTGGGACTTAACCCCTACAATGAGCAGTTCTTC. Protein: CASSLGLNPYNEQFF. The full variable domain, its missing parts supplied by reference TRBV7-4 and TRBJ2-1, is GAGVSQSPRYKVAKRGRDVALRCDSISGHVTLYWYRQTLGQGSEVLTYSQSDAQRDKSGRPSGRFSAERPERSVSTLKIQRTEQGDSAVYLCASSLGLNPYNEQFFGPGTRLTVL.

This clonotype has only a few counts. The CDR3 region is CASSLWGLGDTDTQYF. CDR3 coding DNA: TGTGCCAGCAGTTTATGGGGCCTAGGTGACACAGATACGCAGTATTTT. The chain recombines TRBV12-3 or TRBV12-4 with TRBJ2-3; perhaps TRBD1 as D (5 bases). CDR3 length: 16 amino acids. Trimming shortened V by 2 bases and J by 2 bases, and 14 bases separated the two germline ends.

Notes on this clonotype: This CDR3 is missing its conserved last phenylalanine or tryptophan, likely due to a read error. The DNA is left out, because the CDR3 cannot be placed on it with certainty; the CDR3 is given as TCRdb lists it. V usage is TRBV12-3 or TRBV12-4 and J usage is TRBJ1-1; TRBD1, as called in the table, went unchecked against the DNA. The CDR3 spans 16 amino acids, including both terminal residues. The CDR3 spells CASSISGGPYEQYFGQ.

This chain connects TRBV12-3 or TRBV12-4 to TRBJ2-1; 8 bases are shared with TRBD1. The closer fit of TRBJ2-5 to the DNA end suggests the J call may be wrong. The CDR3 has 13 amino acids. CDR3 bases: TGTGCCAGCAGTTTCGACAGGGGAGAGACCCAGTACTTC. Translating it yields CASSFDRGETQYF.

In its sample, this clonotype was seen a few times. The genes are TRBV7-2 and TRBJ2-5; no firm D call. Trimming shortened V by 6 bases and J by 5 bases, and 13 bases separated the two germline ends. CDR1 SGHTA and CDR2 FQGNSA come from the germline V gene. The CDR3 consists of 13 residues. CDR3 amino acids: CASSNAAAETQYF. The DNA for the CDR3 is TGTGCCAGCAGTAACGCCGCGGCGGAGACCCAGTACTTC.

Of note for this clonotype: At one boundary the junction diverges from the germline segment, which might be a read error. This sequence joins TRBV7-6 and TRBJ2-3, with 8 bases aligning to TRBD1. CDR1 is SGHVS, CDR2 FNYEAQ, per germline. The CDR3 loop spans 14 amino acids. The CDR3 sequence: CASSSGQESDTQYF. CDR3 DNA: TGTGCTAGCAGCTCGGGACAGGAGTCAGATACGCAGTATTTT.

The table lists this clonotype with a few counts. The chain links TRBV7-2 to TRBJ2-5; D possibly corresponds to TRBD1 (5 bases). Deletions cut 1 base from V and 2 bases from J, with 8 bases between. From germline, CDR1 is SGHTA and CDR2 FQGNSA. CDR3 size: 14 residues. Here the CDR3 DNA reads TGTGCCAGCAGCTTAGGACAGAGACAAGAGACCCAGTACTTC. This gives the protein CASSLGQRQETQYF.

This clonotype was seen a few times. V gene TRBV6-5 combines with J gene TRBJ2-7, with TRBD1 as a possible D gene (7 bases). V was shortened by 2 bases and J by 1 base, with 12 bases between the two germline ends. Germline V gene data show CDR1 as MNHEY and CDR2 as SVGAGI. This CDR3 contains 15 residues. CDR3 bases: TGTGCCAGCAGTTACGCGGGACAGTTATCCTACGAGCAGTACTTC. It translates to CASSYAGQLSYEQYF.